Here is one T cell receptor (beta chain) with its context. It has no known antigen specificity. No base-level quality is on record; no much larger clone is a single base apart. The data are from a study of PD-1 blockade in classical Hodgkin lymphoma (dated by TCRdb to the early 2020s). Regarding the research as a whole: Nivolumab dosing was 3 mg/kg intravenously every 2 weeks, continuing until either disease progression or unacceptable toxicity. A peripheral blood immune signature of response to PD-1 blockade in classical Hodgkin lymphoma was defined using TCR beta sequencing and CyTOF. Overall study results and their limits: Trial patients achieving complete response had baseline diversity similar to newly diagnosed patients, whereas partial responders and progressors had significantly lower diversity. Only a single clinical trial cohort was studied, and what caused the repertoire differences, possibly disease activity or prior therapy, remained undefined. By C4D1, a significant rise was seen in CD4+ TCR diversity but not in CD8+ TCR diversity (p=0.0027 vs p=0.16), and the rise was most apparent among complete responders (p=0.02). Baseline TCR diversity was reported to be lower in newly diagnosed patients than in healthy donors, and even lower in relapsed/refractory patients. Lower diversity was seen in patients whose nivolumab began less than 1 year after ASCT, and these patients were left out of later analyses so that immune reconstitution would not confound the results.

Trimming takes 1 base from V and 5 bases from J, and the germline ends sit 15 bases apart. The germline V gene provides CDR1 MGHRA and CDR2 YSYEKL. Inclusive of the bounding cysteine and phenylalanine, the CDR3 is 16 residues long. Only the CDR3 DNA stays, 48 bases, in frame from base 1. Genomic DNA was extracted with the Qiagen DNeasy kit from unsorted PBMCs and from negatively selected CD4+ and CD8+ fractions. Amplification of TCR beta CDR3 regions was done by immunoSEQ multiplex PCR with primers that anneal to V and J segments. A synthetic immune receptor repertoire was used to minimize amplification bias, and any residual bias was removed computationally once sequencing was done. In the paper's pipeline: Custom Python scripts were used to quantify repertoire diversity as the Shannon entropy index. Unsorted, CD4+ and CD8+ repertoires were analyzed separately, except in combined analyses where CD4+ and CD8+ sequences were merged in silico. Clonal expansion was defined as a frequency increase of at least 2-fold after treatment compared with C1D1, and clones undetected at baseline were assigned a pseudocount of 0.5. Clones with 0 or 1 copy at C1D1 were classified as singleton clones, and clones with 2 or more copies were classified as non-singleton clones. Clones expanded in unsorted samples were annotated as CD4+, CD8+ or unknown by matching protein sequences in sorted samples from the same patient. Wilcoxon tests were applied to paired samples to test diversity changes from C1D1 to C4D1. TCRdb carries this immuneACCESS record with in-frame sequences only. Its versions omit some clonotypes, under half of them owing to an unresolved V gene in the studies checked, with the rest unexplained. That table furnishes V, J and clone size, whereas the DNA furnished D and trimming. The sample includes 37,000 or so clones, with around 88% observed a single time. The top ten clones comprise more than 6.5% of the sample.

The intended sense of this specimen's time point label: cycle 2 day 1 (C2D1) of nivolumab. Relapse after autologous stem cell transplantation had occurred in all trial patients, and cohorts A, B and C were distinguished by prior brentuximab vedotin exposure. The trial cohort comprised roughly 50 patients with relapsed/refractory classical Hodgkin lymphoma whose best overall responses were complete response, partial response or progressive disease. Single-agent nivolumab was administered to trial patients in the multi-cohort phase II CheckMate 205 trial. An independent review committee assessed best overall response using the 2007 International Working Group response criteria. Trial PBMCs were collected just before the start of nivolumab (C1D1) and during therapy at cycle 2 day 1 and cycle 4 day 1. Peripheral blood was collected in 8 mL Vacutainer Cell Preparation Tubes, from which PBMCs were isolated by centrifugation and then cryopreserved.

The sample consisted of peripheral blood mononuclear cells (PBMCs), taken before the second cycle of nivolumab. The receptor was isolated from a human donor with classical Hodgkin lymphoma. The chain links TRBV4-1 with TRBJ2-4, and possibly TRBD1, on 7 matching bases. At the DNA level, the sequence is TGCGCCAGCAGCCAAGTAGGCGGGGACAGACAAAACATTCAGTACTTC. Its protein reads: CASSQVGGDRQNIQYF.